This T cell receptor (beta chain) was captured in a study of blood T cells in healthy people across ages. The second PCR ran about 6 to 11 cycles with a sample-barcoded 5' primer and J-beta primers. From the 5' RACE reads, TCRdb called clonotypes with MiXCR, one entry per CDR3 protein. Of about 670,000 distinct CDR3 sequences in the sample, over 40% are singletons; the top ten hold 13%. Germline CDR1 and CDR2: LNHNV and YYDKDF (reference sequence). This CDR3 spans 15 amino acids. On this clonotype: A read error is possible here, since a much larger clone lies one base away.

Individuals who donated were healthy Caucasians from Russia aged roughly 6 to 100. Researchers report isolating at least 6.5 million PBMCs per sample. The chain joins TRBV15 to TRBJ2-3, with D possibly being TRBD1 (6 bases). Sequencing was done on a sample of blood. This TCR was recovered from a woman aged 80 or over in good health. In DNA, the CDR3 is TGTGCCACCAGCAGAGACAGGGGTCACACAGAGACGCAGTATTTT. Its protein is CATSRDRGHTETQYF.